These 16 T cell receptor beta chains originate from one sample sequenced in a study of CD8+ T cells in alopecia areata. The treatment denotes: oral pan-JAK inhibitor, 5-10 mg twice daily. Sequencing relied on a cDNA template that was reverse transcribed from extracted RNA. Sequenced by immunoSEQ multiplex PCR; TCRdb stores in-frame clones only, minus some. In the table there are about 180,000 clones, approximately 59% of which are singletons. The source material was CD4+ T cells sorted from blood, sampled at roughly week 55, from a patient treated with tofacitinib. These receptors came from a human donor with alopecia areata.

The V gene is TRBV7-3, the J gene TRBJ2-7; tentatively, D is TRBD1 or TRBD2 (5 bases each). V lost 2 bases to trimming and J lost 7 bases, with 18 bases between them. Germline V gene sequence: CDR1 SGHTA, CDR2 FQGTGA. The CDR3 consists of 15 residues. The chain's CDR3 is CASSLEGTGLSEQYF. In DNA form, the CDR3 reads TGTGCCAGCAGCTTAGAGGGGACGGGGTTGAGTGAGCAGTACTTC.

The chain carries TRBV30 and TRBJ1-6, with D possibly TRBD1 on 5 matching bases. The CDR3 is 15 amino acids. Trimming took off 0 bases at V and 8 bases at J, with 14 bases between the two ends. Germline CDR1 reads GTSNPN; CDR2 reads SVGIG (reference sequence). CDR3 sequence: CAWSVGGGGDSPLHF. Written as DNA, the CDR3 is TGTGCCTGGAGTGTAGGCGGGGGTGGTGATTCACCCCTCCACTTT.

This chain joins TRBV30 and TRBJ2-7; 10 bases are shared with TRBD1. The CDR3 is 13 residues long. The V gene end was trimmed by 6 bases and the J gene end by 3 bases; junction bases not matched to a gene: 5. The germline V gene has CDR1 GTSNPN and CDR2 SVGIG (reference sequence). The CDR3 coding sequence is TGTGCCTGTCCCGGGACAGGGGACTACGAGCAGTACTTC. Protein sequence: CACPGTGDYEQYF.

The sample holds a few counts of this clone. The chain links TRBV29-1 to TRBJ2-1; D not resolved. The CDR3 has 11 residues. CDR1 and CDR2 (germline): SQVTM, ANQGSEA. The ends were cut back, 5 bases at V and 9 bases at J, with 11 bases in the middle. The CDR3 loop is CSVRFGPEQFF. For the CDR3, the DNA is TGCAGCGTTCGATTCGGACCTGAGCAGTTCTTC.

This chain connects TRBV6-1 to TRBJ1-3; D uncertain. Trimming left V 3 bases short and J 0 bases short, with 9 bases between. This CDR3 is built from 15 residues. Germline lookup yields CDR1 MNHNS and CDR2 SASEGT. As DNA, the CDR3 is TGTGCCAGCAGTGACGCGTCGAGCTCTGGAAACACCATATATTTT. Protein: CASSDASSSGNTIYF.

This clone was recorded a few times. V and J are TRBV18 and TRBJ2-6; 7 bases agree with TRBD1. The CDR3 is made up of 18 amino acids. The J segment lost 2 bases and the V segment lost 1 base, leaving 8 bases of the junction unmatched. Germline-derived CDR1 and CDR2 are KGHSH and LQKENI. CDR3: CASSPREQRGPGANVLTF. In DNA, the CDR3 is TGTGCCAGCTCACCACGGGAACAGAGGGGGCCTGGGGCCAACGTCCTGACTTTC. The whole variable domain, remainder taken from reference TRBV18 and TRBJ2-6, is NAGVMQNPRHLVRRRGQEARLRCSPMKGHSHVYWYRQLPEEGLKFMVYLQKENIIDESGMPKERFSAEFPKEGPSILRIQQVVRGDSAAYFCASSPREQRGPGANVLTFGAGSRLTVL.

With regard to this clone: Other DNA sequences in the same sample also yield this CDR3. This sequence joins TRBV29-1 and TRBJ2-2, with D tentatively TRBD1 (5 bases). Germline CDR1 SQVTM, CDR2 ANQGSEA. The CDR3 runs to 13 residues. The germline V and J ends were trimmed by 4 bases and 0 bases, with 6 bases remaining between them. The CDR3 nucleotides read TGCAGCGTTGGACAGTCGAACACCGGGGAGCTGTTTTTT. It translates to CSVGQSNTGELFF.

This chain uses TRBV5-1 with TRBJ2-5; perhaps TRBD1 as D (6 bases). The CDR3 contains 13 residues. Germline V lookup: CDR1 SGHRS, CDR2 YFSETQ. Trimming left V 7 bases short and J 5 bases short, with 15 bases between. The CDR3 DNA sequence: TGCGCCAGCCGAACCTCAGGGGAGGAGACCCAGTACTTC. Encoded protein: CASRTSGEETQYF.

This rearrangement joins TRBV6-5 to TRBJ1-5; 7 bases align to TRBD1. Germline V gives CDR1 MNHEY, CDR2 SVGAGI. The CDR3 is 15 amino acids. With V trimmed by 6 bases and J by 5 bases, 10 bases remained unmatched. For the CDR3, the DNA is TGTGCCAGCAGGCCGACAGGGAACCAACATCAGCCCCAGCATTTT. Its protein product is CASRPTGNQHQPQHF.

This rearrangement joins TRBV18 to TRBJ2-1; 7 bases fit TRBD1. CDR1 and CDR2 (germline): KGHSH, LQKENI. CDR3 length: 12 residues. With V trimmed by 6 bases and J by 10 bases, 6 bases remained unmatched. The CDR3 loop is CASSPGQSEQFF. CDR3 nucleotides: TGTGCCAGCTCCCCGGGACAGTCAGAGCAGTTCTTC.

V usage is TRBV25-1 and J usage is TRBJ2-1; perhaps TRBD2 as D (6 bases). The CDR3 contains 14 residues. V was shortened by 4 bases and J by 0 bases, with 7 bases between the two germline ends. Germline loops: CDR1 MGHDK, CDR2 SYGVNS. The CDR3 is CASSVGSSYNEQFF. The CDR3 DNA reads TGTGCCAGCAGTGTCGGGAGCTCCTACAATGAGCAGTTCTTC.

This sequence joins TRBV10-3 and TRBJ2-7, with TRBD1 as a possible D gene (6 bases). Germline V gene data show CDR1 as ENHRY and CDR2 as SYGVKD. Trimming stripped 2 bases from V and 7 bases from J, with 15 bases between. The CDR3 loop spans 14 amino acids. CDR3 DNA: TGTGCCATCAGTGAGGATACCACAGGGAAGGAGCAGTACTTC. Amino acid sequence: CAISEDTTGKEQYF.

As DNA, the CDR3 is TGTGCCAGCAGCGCCGGGGGACTTAATGAAAAACTGTTTTTT. Translation gives CASSAGGLNEKLFF. The chain couples TRBV7-9 to TRBJ1-4, with a tentative D call TRBD1 (5 bases). V was pared by 5 bases and J by 4 bases, with 11 bases between. This CDR3 is built from 14 residues. Germline CDR1 is SEHNR and CDR2 is FQNEAQ (reference sequence).

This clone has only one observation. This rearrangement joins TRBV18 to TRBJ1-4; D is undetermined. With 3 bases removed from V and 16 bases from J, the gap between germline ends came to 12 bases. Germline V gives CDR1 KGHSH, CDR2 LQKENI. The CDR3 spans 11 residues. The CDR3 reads CASSPPEYSFF. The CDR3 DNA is TGTGCCAGCTCACCCCCGGAATATTCGTTTTTT.

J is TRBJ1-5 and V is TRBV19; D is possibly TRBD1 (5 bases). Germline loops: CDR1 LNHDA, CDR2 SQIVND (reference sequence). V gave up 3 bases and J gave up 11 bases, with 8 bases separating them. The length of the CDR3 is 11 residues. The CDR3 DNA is TGTGCCAGTAGTATGGGGACGACCCAGCATTTT. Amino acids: CASSMGTTQHF.

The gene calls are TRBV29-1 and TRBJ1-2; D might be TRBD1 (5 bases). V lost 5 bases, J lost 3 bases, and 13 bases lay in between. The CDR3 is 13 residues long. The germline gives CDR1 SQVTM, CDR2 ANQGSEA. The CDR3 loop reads CSVSGTSDYGYTF. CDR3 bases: TGCAGCGTTTCTGGGACTTCGGACTATGGCTACACCTTC.